Included here is one T cell receptor beta chain sequence, with context. Its target is not known. Constant-region reverse primers amplified full-length variable regions, followed by semi-nested Nested Universal Primer A PCR. Each CDR3 protein gets one entry after TCRdb re-called the 5' RACE reads with MiXCR. Of about 11,000 distinct CDR3 sequences in the sample, roughly a quarter were seen once. The CDR3 runs 14 residues. The V end was cut by 3 bases, the J end by 4 bases, with 14 bases between. The germline gives CDR1 SGHRS, CDR2 YFSETQ. Findings and limits, study-wide: The larger-cohort validation was restricted to a single TCR beta V-J rearrangement rather than whole repertoires. In terms of TCR gene usage, tumor memory CD4+ T cells clustered together with blood and lymph node memory CD4+ cells, as well as with lymph node naive CD4+ cells.

Cells sorted as Tregs were CD4+, CD25+ and CD127-/low. This receptor was obtained from a female donor with breast cancer. The rearrangement joins TRBV5-1 to TRBJ2-7; D is perhaps TRBD1 (5 bases). The sample was Tregs sorted from a lymph node. Written as DNA, the CDR3 is TGCGCCAGCAGCTCGTACCTTAGGGGATACGAGCAGTACTTC. It encodes CASSSYLRGYEQYF. Full variable domain (missing parts from reference TRBV5-1 and TRBJ2-7): KAGVTQTPRYLIKTRGQQVTLSCSPISGHRSVSWYQQTPGQGLQFLFEYFSETQRNKGNFPGRFSGRQFSNSRSEMNVSTLELGDSALYLCASSSYLRGYEQYFGPGTRLTVT.